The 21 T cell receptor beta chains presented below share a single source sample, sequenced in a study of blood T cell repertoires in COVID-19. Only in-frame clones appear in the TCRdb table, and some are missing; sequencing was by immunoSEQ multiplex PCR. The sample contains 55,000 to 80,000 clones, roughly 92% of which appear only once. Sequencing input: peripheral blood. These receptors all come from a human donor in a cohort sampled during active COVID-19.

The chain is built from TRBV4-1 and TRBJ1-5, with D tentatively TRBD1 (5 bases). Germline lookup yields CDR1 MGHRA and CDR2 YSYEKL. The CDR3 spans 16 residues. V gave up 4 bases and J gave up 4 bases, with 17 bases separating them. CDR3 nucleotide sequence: TGCGCCAGCAGCCGGGCGGGCCTCGGGGGGAATCAGCCCCAGCATTTT. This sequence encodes CASSRAGLGGNQPQHF.

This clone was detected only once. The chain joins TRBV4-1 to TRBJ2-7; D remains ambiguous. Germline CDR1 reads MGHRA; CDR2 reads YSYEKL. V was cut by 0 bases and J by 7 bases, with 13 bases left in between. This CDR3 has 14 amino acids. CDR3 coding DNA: TGCGCCAGCAGCCAAGATTATCGTACGCGGGAGCAGTACTTC. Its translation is CASSQDYRTREQYF.

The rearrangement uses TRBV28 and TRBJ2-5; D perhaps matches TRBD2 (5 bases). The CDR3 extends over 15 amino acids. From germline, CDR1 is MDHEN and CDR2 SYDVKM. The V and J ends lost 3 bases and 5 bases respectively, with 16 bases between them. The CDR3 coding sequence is TGTGCCAGCAGTTTGTCGGGATCCTTAATGGAGACCCAGTACTTC. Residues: CASSLSGSLMETQYF. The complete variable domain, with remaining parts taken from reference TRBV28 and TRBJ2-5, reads DVKVTQSSRYLVKRTGEKVFLECVQDMDHENMFWYRQDPGLGLRLIYFSYDVKMKEKGDIPEGYSVSREKKERFSLILESASTNQTSMYLCASSLSGSLMETQYFGPGTRLLVL.

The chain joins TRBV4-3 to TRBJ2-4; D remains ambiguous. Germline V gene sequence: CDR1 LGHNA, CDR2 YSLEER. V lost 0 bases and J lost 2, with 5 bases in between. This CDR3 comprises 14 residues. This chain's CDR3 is CASSQDGTKNIQYF. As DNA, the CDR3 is TGCGCCAGCAGCCAAGATGGCACCAAAAACATTCAGTACTTC.

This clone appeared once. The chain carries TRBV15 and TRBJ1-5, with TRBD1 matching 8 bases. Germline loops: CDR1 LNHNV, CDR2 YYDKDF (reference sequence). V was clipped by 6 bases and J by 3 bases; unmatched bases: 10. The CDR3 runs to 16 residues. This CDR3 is CATSRDRGLTNQPQHF. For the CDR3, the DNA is TGTGCCACCAGTCGCGACAGGGGACTGACCAATCAGCCCCAGCATTTT.

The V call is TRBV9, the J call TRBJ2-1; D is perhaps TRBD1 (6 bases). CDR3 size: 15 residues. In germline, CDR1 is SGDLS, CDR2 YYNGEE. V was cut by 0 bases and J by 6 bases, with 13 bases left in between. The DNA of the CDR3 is TGTGCCAGCAGCGTAGGGGGCATAGGGGGCAATGAGCAGTTCTTC. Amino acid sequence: CASSVGGIGGNEQFF.

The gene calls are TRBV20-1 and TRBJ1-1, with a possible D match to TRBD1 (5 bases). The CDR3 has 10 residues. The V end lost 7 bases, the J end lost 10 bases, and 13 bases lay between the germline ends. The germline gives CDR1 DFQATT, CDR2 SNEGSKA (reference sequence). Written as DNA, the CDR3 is TGCAGTGGGGTGGACATCTCAGCTTTCTTT. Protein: CSGVDISAFF.

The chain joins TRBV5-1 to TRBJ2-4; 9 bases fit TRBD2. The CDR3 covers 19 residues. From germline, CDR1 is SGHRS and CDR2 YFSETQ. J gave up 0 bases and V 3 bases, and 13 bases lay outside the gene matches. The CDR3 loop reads CASSSHVTSSGVAKNIQYF. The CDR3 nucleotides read TGCGCCAGCAGCTCACACGTGACTTCTAGCGGGGTAGCCAAAAACATTCAGTACTTC.

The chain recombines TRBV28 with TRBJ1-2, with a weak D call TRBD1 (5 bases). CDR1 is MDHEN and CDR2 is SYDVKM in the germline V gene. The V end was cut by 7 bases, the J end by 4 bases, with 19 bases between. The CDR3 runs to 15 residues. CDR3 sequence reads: CASTSGGISGYGYTF. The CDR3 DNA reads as TGTGCCAGCACCTCTGGGGGGATTAGTGGCTATGGCTACACCTTC.

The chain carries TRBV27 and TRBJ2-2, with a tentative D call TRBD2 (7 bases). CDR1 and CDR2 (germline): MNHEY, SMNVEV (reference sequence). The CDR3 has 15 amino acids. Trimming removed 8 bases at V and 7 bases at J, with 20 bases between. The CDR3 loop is CASGPWGGRLGELFF. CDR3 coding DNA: TGTGCCAGCGGCCCTTGGGGGGGGCGTCTCGGGGAGCTGTTTTTT.

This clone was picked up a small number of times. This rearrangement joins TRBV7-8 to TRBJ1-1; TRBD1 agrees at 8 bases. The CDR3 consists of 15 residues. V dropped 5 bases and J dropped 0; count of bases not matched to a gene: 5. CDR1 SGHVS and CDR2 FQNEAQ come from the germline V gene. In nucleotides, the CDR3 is TGTGCCAGCAGCCCCAGGACAGGGTTGAACACTGAAGCTTTCTTT. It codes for CASSPRTGLNTEAFF.

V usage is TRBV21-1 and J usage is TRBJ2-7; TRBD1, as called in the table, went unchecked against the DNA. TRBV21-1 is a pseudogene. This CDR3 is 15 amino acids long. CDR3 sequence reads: CASSKLAREKNEQYF. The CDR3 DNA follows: TGTGCCAGCAGCAAATTGGCCAGGGAAAAAAACGAGCAGTACTTC.

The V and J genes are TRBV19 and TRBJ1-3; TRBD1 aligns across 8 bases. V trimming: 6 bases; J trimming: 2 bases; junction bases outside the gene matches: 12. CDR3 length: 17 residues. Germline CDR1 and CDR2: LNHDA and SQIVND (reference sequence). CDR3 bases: TGTGCCAGTAGCGGAGACAGGGGATACGTTACTGGAAACACCATATATTTT. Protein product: CASSGDRGYVTGNTIYF. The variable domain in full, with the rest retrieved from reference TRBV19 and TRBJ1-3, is DGGITQSPKYLFRKEGQNVTLSCEQNLNHDAMYWYRQDPGQGLRLIYYSQIVNDFQKGDIAEGYSVSREKKESFPLTVTSAQKNPTAFYLCASSGDRGYVTGNTIYFGEGSWLTVV.

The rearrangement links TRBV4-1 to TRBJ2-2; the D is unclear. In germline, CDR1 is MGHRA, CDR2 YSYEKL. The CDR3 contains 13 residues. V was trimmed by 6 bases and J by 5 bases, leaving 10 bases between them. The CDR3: CASSLGWTGELFF. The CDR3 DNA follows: TGCGCCAGCAGTCTAGGATGGACCGGGGAGCTGTTTTTT.

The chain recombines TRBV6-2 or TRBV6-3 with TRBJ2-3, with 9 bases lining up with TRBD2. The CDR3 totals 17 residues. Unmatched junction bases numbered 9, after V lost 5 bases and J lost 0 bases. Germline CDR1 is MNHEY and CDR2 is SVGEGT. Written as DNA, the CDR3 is TGTGCCAGCAGTAACCCTTCTCTAGCGGGGAGCACAGATACGCAGTATTTT. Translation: CASSNPSLAGSTDTQYF.

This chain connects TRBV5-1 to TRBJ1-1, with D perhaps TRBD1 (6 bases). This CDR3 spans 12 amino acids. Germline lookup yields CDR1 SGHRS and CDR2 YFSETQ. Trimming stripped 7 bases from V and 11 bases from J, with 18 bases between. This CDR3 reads CASRLEDRVAFF. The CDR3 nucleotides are TGCGCCAGCCGTCTCGAGGACAGAGTGGCTTTCTTT. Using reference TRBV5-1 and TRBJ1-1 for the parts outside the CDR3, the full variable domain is KAGVTQTPRYLIKTRGQQVTLSCSPISGHRSVSWYQQTPGQGLQFLFEYFSETQRNKGNFPGRFSGRQFSNSRSEMNVSTLELGDSALYLCASRLEDRVAFFGQGTRLTVV.

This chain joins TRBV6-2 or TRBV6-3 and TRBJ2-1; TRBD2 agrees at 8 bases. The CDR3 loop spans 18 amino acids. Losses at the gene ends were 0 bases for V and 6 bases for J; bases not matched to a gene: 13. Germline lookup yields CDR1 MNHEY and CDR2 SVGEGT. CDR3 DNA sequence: TGTGCCAGCAGTTACTCTACGGGACTAGTGGTCGGAGCCAATGAGCAGTTCTTC. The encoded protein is CASSYSTGLVVGANEQFF.

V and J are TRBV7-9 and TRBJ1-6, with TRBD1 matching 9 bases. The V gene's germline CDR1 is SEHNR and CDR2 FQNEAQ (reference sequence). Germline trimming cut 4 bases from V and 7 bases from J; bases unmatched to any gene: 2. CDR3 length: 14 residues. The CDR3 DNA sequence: TGTGCCAGCAGCTCGACAGGGGGGAATTCACCCCTCCACTTT. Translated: CASSSTGGNSPLHF. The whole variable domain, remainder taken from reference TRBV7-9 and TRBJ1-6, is DTGVSQNPRHKITKRGQNVTFRCDPISEHNRLYWYRQTLGQGPEFLTYFQNEAQLEKSRLLSDRFSAERPKGSFSTLEIQRTEQGDSAMYLCASSSTGGNSPLHFGNGTRLTVT.

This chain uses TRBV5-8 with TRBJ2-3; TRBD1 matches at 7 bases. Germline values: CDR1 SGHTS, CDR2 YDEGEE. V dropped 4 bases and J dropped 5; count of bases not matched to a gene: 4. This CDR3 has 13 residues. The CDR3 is CASSTQGLDTQYF. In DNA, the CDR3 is TGTGCCAGCAGCACACAGGGGTTAGATACGCAGTATTTT. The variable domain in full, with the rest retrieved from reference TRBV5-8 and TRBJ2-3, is EAGVTQSPTHLIKTRGQQATLRCSPISGHTSVYWYQQALGLGLQFLLWYDEGEERNRGNFPPRFSGRQFPNYSSELNVNALELEDSALYLCASSTQGLDTQYFGPGTRLTVL.

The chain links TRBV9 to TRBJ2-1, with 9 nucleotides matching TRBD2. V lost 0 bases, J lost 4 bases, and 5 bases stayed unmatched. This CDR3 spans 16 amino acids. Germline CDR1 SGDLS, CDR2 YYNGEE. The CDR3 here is CASSVAWAGGYNEQFF. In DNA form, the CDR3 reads TGTGCCAGCAGCGTAGCTTGGGCGGGAGGGTACAATGAGCAGTTCTTC. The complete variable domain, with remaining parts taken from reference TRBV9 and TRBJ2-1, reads DSGVTQTPKHLITATGQRVTLRCSPRSGDLSVYWYQQSLDQGLQFLIQYYNGEERAKGNILERFSAQQFPDLHSELNLSSLELGDSALYFCASSVAWAGGYNEQFFGPGTRLTVL.

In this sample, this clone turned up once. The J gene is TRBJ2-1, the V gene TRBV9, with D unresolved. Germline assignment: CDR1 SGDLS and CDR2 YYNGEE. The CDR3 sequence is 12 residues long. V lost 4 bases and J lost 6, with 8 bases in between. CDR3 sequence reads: CASSLEVNEQFF. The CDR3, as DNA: TGTGCCAGCAGCCTTGAGGTCAATGAGCAGTTCTTC.